A selection of T cell receptor beta chains follows, all from one sample in a study of blood T cell repertoires in COVID-19. The protocol was immunoSEQ multiplex PCR, while the TCRdb copy is restricted to in-frame clones and leaves out a portion. The repertoire holds a few hundred thousand clones, with roughly 89% as singletons. Material for sequencing was PBMCs or T cells enriched from blood (not recorded which). These receptors came from a woman aged 18-29 years who had recovered from COVID-19. Both conserved end residues are part of each CDR3. A D gene is named only where the DNA matches it firmly. Size is stated for part of the rows, as once, few or many counts, or as a class when the clone is expanded.

j_call	v_call	d_call	clone_size	cdr3_aa	cdr3_nt
TRBJ1-2	TRBV19	TRBD1	-	CASSKTGVYGYTF	TGTGCCAGTAGTAAGACAGGGGTCTATGGCTACACCTTC
TRBJ2-5	TRBV7-9	-	-	CASSPGLYVFQETQYF	TGTGCCAGCAGCCCGGGACTGTACGTGTTCCAAGAGACCCAGTACTTC
TRBJ1-1	TRBV19	TRBD1	-	CASQRDSLTPPMNTEAFF	TGTGCCAGTCAAAGGGACAGCTTAACTCCCCCAATGAACACTGAAGCTTTCTTT
TRBJ1-1	TRBV7-9	-	-	CASSLFAGMDTEAFF	TGTGCCAGCAGCTTATTTGCGGGGATGGACACTGAAGCTTTCTTT
TRBJ1-1	TRBV9	-	once	CASSVAAGEGMNTEAFF	TGTGCCAGCAGCGTAGCAGCTGGGGAGGGTATGAACACTGAAGCTTTCTTT
TRBJ2-1	TRBV6-5	TRBD2	-	CASRSSGISYNEQFF	TGTGCCAGCAGATCCAGCGGGATCTCCTACAATGAGCAGTTCTTC
TRBJ2-4	TRBV30	TRBD1	-	CAWSFGTGNIQYF	TGTGCCTGGAGCTTTGGGACAGGAAACATTCAGTACTTC
TRBJ2-5	TRBV7-8	-	-	CASSLPWGGEQTQYF	TGTGCCAGCAGCTTACCCTGGGGGGGCGAGCAGACCCAGTACTTC
TRBJ2-3	TRBV27	TRBD2	-	CASSQLAGGPIDTQYF	TGTGCCAGCAGTCAACTAGCGGGGGGGCCGATAGATACGCAGTATTTT
TRBJ1-4	TRBV20-1	TRBD1	few	CSASIGQGREKLFF	TGCAGTGCTAGTATAGGACAGGGCAGGGAAAAACTGTTTTTT
TRBJ2-4	TRBV24-1	TRBD1	-	CATSASGQGVKNIQYF	TGTGCCACCAGTGCCTCGGGACAGGGAGTCAAAAACATTCAGTACTTC
TRBJ1-2	TRBV19	TRBD1	-	CASSNPTGQGGYGYTF	TGTGCCAGTAGTAACCCCACGGGACAGGGTGGCTATGGCTACACCTTC
TRBJ1-5	TRBV12-2	-	-	CASRLEGDSNQPQHF	TGTGCAAGTCGCTTAGAGGGGGATAGCAATCAGCCCCAGCATTTT
TRBJ1-1	TRBV29-1	-	-	CSVHEGGFSFF	TGCAGCGTCCACGAAGGGGGTTTTTCTTTCTTT
TRBJ1-5	TRBV27	-	-	CASSLQGNQPQHF	TGTGCCAGCAGTTTGCAGGGGAATCAGCCCCAGCATTTT
TRBJ2-7	TRBV5-6	-	-	CASSPGQFRSYEQYF	TGTGCCAGCAGCCCCGGACAATTCCGCTCCTACGAGCAGTACTTC
TRBJ1-2	TRBV12-3/TRBV12-4	-	few	CASSTIGVSGYTF	TGTGCCAGCAGTACAATCGGGGTGAGTGGCTACACCTTC
TRBJ2-1	TRBV6-5	TRBD1	-	CASSTRTGVVEQFF	TGTGCCAGCAGTACGAGAACAGGGGTCGTTGAGCAGTTCTTC
TRBJ2-3	TRBV12-5	-	-	CASGPAGGSQADTQYF	TGTGCTAGTGGGCCAGCAGGGGGGAGTCAAGCAGATACGCAGTATTTT
TRBJ1-1	TRBV7-9	-	-	CASSNQGGMNTEAFF	TGTGCCAGCAGCAATCAGGGCGGAATGAACACTGAAGCTTTCTTT
TRBJ2-1	TRBV4-2	-	-	CASSQVVASGAANEQFF	TGTGCCAGCAGCCAAGTGGTGGCTAGTGGGGCGGCGAATGAGCAGTTCTTC
TRBJ1-1	TRBV7-8	-	-	CASRSAGPYTEAFF	TGTGCCAGCCGATCAGCAGGTCCTTACACTGAAGCTTTCTTT
TRBJ2-1	TRBV12-5	TRBD1	-	CASGFGQDREQFF	TGTGCTAGTGGTTTTGGACAGGACAGGGAGCAGTTCTTC
TRBJ1-2	TRBV7-8	-	-	CASSFERNYGYTF	TGTGCCAGCAGCTTTGAGCGTAACTATGGCTACACCTTC
TRBJ2-7	TRBV3-1/TRBV3-2	TRBD2	-	CASSQERGQRGPYEQYF	TGTGCCAGCAGCCAAGAACGCGGCCAGCGGGGGCCCTACGAGCAGTACTTC
TRBJ1-2	TRBV6-1	-	-	CASSEALDSYYGYTF	TGTGCCAGCAGTGAAGCGCTGGACAGCTACTATGGCTACACCTTC
TRBJ2-1	TRBV5-1	TRBD2	-	CASSLDLAGGTGNEQFF	TGCGCCAGCAGCTTGGACCTAGCGGGAGGTACGGGCAATGAGCAGTTCTTC
TRBJ1-2	TRBV7-9	-	-	CASSLDDSGYGYTF	TGTGCCAGCAGCTTAGACGACAGTGGGTATGGCTACACCTTC
TRBJ1-2	TRBV7-9	-	-	CASSSPLKTPLGGDGYTF	TGTGCCAGCAGCTCGCCCTTGAAGACTCCTCTTGGAGGGGATGGCTACACCTTC
TRBJ1-1	TRBV14	TRBD1	-	CASSRLRGLTEAFF	TGTGCCAGCAGCCGCCTCAGGGGGCTCACTGAAGCTTTCTTT
TRBJ1-2	TRBV28	-	-	CASRQGFYGYTF	TGTGCCAGCAGACAGGGATTCTATGGCTACACCTTC
TRBJ1-2	TRBV7-6	TRBD1	-	CASSPRQGTHYGYTF	TGTGCCAGCAGCCCCAGACAGGGGACTCACTATGGCTACACCTTC
TRBJ1-2	TRBV13	-	-	CASSPTGGANYGYTF	TGTGCCAGCAGCCCCACCGGGGGGGCAAACTATGGCTACACCTTC
TRBJ2-1	TRBV7-3	-	-	CASSQRVSNEQFF	TGTGCCAGCAGCCAGAGGGTTAGCAATGAGCAGTTCTTC
TRBJ2-5	TRBV4-2	TRBD2	-	CASSQAQREQETQYF	TGTGCCAGCAGCCAAGCCCAGCGGGAGCAAGAGACCCAGTACTTC
TRBJ2-3	TRBV5-4	-	-	CASSPPDTDTQYF	TGTGCCAGCAGCCCCCCAGACACAGATACGCAGTATTTT
TRBJ1-3	TRBV7-9	-	-	CASSSLRNTIYF	TGTGCCAGCAGTTCACTCAGAAACACCATATATTTT
TRBJ2-1	TRBV27	TRBD2	once	CASSLSPAGPYNEQFF	TGTGCCAGCAGTTTAAGTCCAGCGGGACCCTACAATGAGCAGTTCTTC
TRBJ2-2	TRBV19	TRBD2	-	CASLGTSGRAWTGELFF	TGTGCCAGTCTCGGGACTAGCGGGAGGGCCTGGACCGGGGAGCTGTTTTTT
TRBJ2-3	TRBV4-3	TRBD2	once	CASSPNPTLAGSTDTQYF	TGCGCCAGCAGCCCGAACCCCACTCTAGCGGGGTCCACAGATACGCAGTATTTT
TRBJ2-3	TRBV3-1/TRBV3-2	TRBD1	-	CASSYTGGDTQYF	TGTGCCAGCAGCTATACAGGGGGAGATACGCAGTATTTT
TRBJ2-3	TRBV18	TRBD2	-	CASSPRARAVGLAGGPDTDTQYF	TGTGCCAGCTCACCCCGGGCCAGAGCCGTTGGACTAGCGGGAGGGCCGGACACAGATACGCAGTATTTT
TRBJ2-3	TRBV2	TRBD2	-	CAAGLAPRTDTQYF	TGTGCCGCAGGACTAGCGCCTCGCACAGATACGCAGTATTTT